This T cell receptor (beta chain) came from a study of blood T cell repertoires in COVID-19. About the study: The United States, Italy and Spain supplied acute and convalescent COVID-19 samples. T cells, B-cell-depleted T cells, or PBMCs supplied cDNA or gDNA.

Recovered status applied to Cohort 3 donors who had two consecutive negative PCRs. It also applied to those with clearance or with symptom resolution. Authors' processing steps: Amplification from reference gene primers served as the basis for estimated nucleated cell counts. The table came from immunoSEQ multiplex PCR; TCRdb's copy has only in-frame clones and leaves some out. The D gene and trimming were derived from the DNA, and the V and J assignments and clone size from that table. Among 300,000 to 450,000 clones listed, approximately 90% were seen once. Germline V gene lookup returns CDR1 KGHSH and CDR2 LQKENI. Unmatched junction bases numbered 6, after V lost 3 bases and J lost 2 bases. The CDR3 length is 15 residues.

This receptor was obtained from a young woman who had recovered from COVID-19. This chain connects TRBV18 to TRBJ2-7; 8 bases fit TRBD1. The sample taken for sequencing was PBMCs or T cells enriched from blood (not recorded which). CDR3 in DNA: TGTGCCAGCTCACCCGCGGGACAGGCAACCTACGAGCAGTACTTC. It specifies CASSPAGQATYEQYF.